This T cell receptor (beta chain) was sequenced in a study of identical twins. Germline V gene sequence: CDR1 DFQATT, CDR2 SNEGSKA (reference sequence). This CDR3 is built from 17 residues. Turning to this clonotype: The antigen remains unidentified. One end of the junction does not line up with germline, which may come from a read error.

The study, taken as a whole, reports: The authors drew conclusions from cross-sectional statistical analysis rather than following the same donors. Modelling underestimated the level of out-of-frame TCR alpha sharing observed in monozygotic twins.

One entry per CDR3 protein, called by TCRdb with MiXCR from the 5' RACE reads. The table lists fewer than 900,000 distinct CDR3 sequences, 21% of them singletons. This same sample was also part of a study on T cells expressing NK-cell markers. As that report states: The contribution of dominant NKG2C+ clonotypes to CD8+ T cells in several donors was about 1.0-8%. Four donors showed these clonotypes also leading the CD3+CD56-NKG2C+ fraction.

The chain has TRBV20-1 and TRBJ2-2; 8 positions match TRBD1. The clonotype comes from a woman between 18 and 30 years old in good health. Sequenced input: PBMCs. The CDR3 is CCARDSARQGWHGELFF. CDR3 nucleotide sequence: TGCTGTGCTAGAGATAGTGCGAGACAGGGGTGGCACGGGGAGCTGTTTTTT.